What follows are 8 T cell receptor beta chains derived from one specimen sequenced in a study of T cells in Graves' hyperthyroidism and ophthalmopathy. Regions amplified from RNA transcripts were the TCR beta CDR3 regions. The HTBI primer set was used in a first-round RT-PCR of the TCR CDR3. TCRdb processed the multiplex PCR reads anew with MiXCR; each CDR3 protein has one entry. This table has some 500,000 distinct CDR3 sequences, approximately 15% appearing once. Material: blood. Receptors were obtained from a woman younger than 30 with Graves' hyperthyroidism.

This clonotype was detected ten times or more. This chain joins TRBV12-3 or TRBV12-4 and TRBJ2-1; D is ambiguous. The CDR3 has 15 amino acids. Trimming stripped 4 bases from V and 0 bases from J, with 10 bases between. In DNA, the CDR3 is TGTGCCAGCAGTTCGGTCCCACTCTCCTACAATGAGCAGTTCTTC. It translates to CASSSVPLSYNEQFF.

This clonotype has ten or more counts. The chain links TRBV10-3 to TRBJ2-5; D ambiguous. Between the trimmed V and J ends, which lost 0 bases and 5 bases, there was a span of 10 bases. Germline V gene lookup returns CDR1 ENHRY and CDR2 SYGVKD. CDR3 length: 14 amino acids. In DNA, the CDR3 is TGTGCCATCAGTGAGTCGCTAGGCCCGGAGACCCAGTACTTC. Protein sequence: CAISESLGPETQYF.

This clonotype was counted many times. The rearrangement joins TRBV2 to TRBJ1-6, with D tentatively TRBD1 (6 bases). Germline V gene lookup returns CDR1 SNHLY and CDR2 FYNNEI. Trimming took off 4 bases at V and 12 bases at J, with 13 bases between the two ends. This CDR3 has 13 residues. Here the CDR3 reads CASSVPGEVPLHF. CDR3 nucleotide sequence: TGTGCCAGCAGTGTTCCAGGGGAAGTACCCCTCCACTTT.

This sequence joins TRBV20-1 and TRBJ2-1, with D uncertain. Trimming took 0 bases from V and 8 from J, leaving 14 bases between them. This CDR3 is built from 14 residues. The germline V gene has CDR1 DFQATT and CDR2 SNEGSKA (reference sequence). CDR3 coding DNA: TGCAGTGCTAGAGATCGCGCGAGAAGAGATGAGCAGTTCTTC. Its translation is CSARDRARRDEQFF.

A note on this clonotype: This clone may be a read error of a much larger clone one base away. The chain joins TRBV19 to TRBJ1-1, with D perhaps TRBD1 (6 bases). Germline CDR1 is LNHDA and CDR2 is SQIVND (reference sequence). This CDR3 has 16 amino acids. The CDR3, as DNA: TGTGCCGGTAGTATAAATTACGGGACACTGAACACTGAAGCTTTCTTT. Its translation: CAGSINYGTLNTEAFF.

Many counts were recorded for this clonotype. V usage is TRBV25-1 and J usage is TRBJ1-6, with D unresolved. In germline, CDR1 is MGHDK, CDR2 SYGVNS. CDR3 length: 13 amino acids. The germline V and J ends were trimmed by 5 bases and 5 bases, with 7 bases remaining between them. The CDR3: CASSTPHNSPLHF. The CDR3 region has the DNA TGTGCCAGCAGTACGCCGCATAATTCACCCCTCCACTTT.

There are many counts of this clonotype. This CDR3 is CASSYRGRRSGELFF. CDR3 in DNA: TGCGCCAGCAGCTACAGGGGGCGCCGTTCCGGGGAGCTGTTTTTT. The chain employs TRBV10-2 and TRBJ2-2; 9 positions agree with TRBD1. J was trimmed by 6 bases and V by 6 bases; bases with no gene match: 8. CDR3 length: 15 residues. Per germline, CDR1 WSHSY and CDR2 SAAADI.

This clonotype has ten or more counts. The rearrangement joins TRBV3-1 to TRBJ2-7, with 7 bases identical to TRBD2. Looked up from germline, CDR1 is LGHDT and CDR2 is YNNKEL (reference sequence). The CDR3 spans 17 residues. J was trimmed by 1 base and V by 1 base; bases with no gene match: 10. The CDR3 nucleotides read TGTGCCAGCAGCCAAGGCCGAACTAGCGCTGGATCCTACGAGCAGTACTTC. It encodes CASSQGRTSAGSYEQYF.